The rows below give T cell receptor beta chains drawn from one sample of a study of shared clonotypes between healthy human individuals. TCRdb's copy holds only in-frame clones and misses some; the assay was immunoSEQ multiplex PCR. The data hold 2 million to 2.5 million clones, with around 90% observed a single time. Sequencing input: naive CD4+ T cells from PBMCs. These receptor sequences come from a man aged 18 to 35 in good health. Some clones in this sample may be carry-over from other donors' samples. Each CDR3 is given with its conserved first and last residue. The listing skips clone size in some rows; elsewhere it reads once, few, many or a size class.

clone size	V gene	J gene	CDR3 protein
-	TRBV27	TRBJ1-3	CASSLERTADSGNTIYF
-	TRBV2	TRBJ1-2	CASSVWTGGDGYTF
once	TRBV29-1	TRBJ2-5	CSVASKERGETQYF
few	TRBV2	TRBJ2-5	CASSLQGSIVVPYF
-	TRBV7-3	TRBJ2-7	CASSLNSGGLPNEQYF
-	TRBV2	TRBJ1-1	CASRKGASGGAFF
-	TRBV11-1	TRBJ1-3	CASSSLFDRSSGNTIYF
-	TRBV5-1	TRBJ2-1	CASGPSPAGEYNEQFF
few	TRBV10-3	TRBJ1-3	CAISGAASRFSGNTIYF
-	TRBV11-2	TRBJ2-3	CASSSGLAGDGDTQYF
-	TRBV28	TRBJ1-5	CASSIYGQVSNQPQHF
-	TRBV28	TRBJ1-5	CASKEGGSNQPQHF
-	TRBV19	TRBJ1-5	CASSLTGGNQPQHF
few	TRBV5-1	TRBJ1-2	CASSLGGTYGYTF
few	TRBV7-9	TRBJ2-2	CASSLGTGGVSGELFF
-	TRBV5-1	TRBJ2-3	CASSLQGIADTQYF
-	TRBV5-4	TRBJ2-7	CASSRGTSGSYEQYF
-	TRBV7-9	TRBJ1-5	CASSSGHLLDGNQPQHF
-	TRBV5-1	TRBJ1-4	CASSTGEGDEKLFF
-	TRBV7-9	TRBJ1-1	CASRISGLNTEAFF
-	TRBV5-5	TRBJ2-3	CASRHGLVGDTQYF
once	TRBV28	TRBJ2-1	CATYYGVAYNEQFF
-	TRBV7-2	TRBJ2-3	CASSLQGRLLADTQYF
-	TRBV7-9	TRBJ1-1	CASSLLGQGAEAFF
-	TRBV10-3	TRBJ2-1	CAIRDGSSYNEQFF
-	TRBV5-1	TRBJ2-2	CASSLGTGGMNTGELFF
-	TRBV6-4	TRBJ2-1	CASSEAGGSYNEQFF
-	TRBV5-4	TRBJ2-7	CASSLPGGKGYEQYF
-	TRBV28	TRBJ1-2	CASSPSRGFGYTF
-	TRBV11-2	TRBJ1-3	CASSLEGDRVGNTIYF
-	TRBV14	TRBJ1-2	CASSLDRYGYTF
-	TRBV7-8	TRBJ2-5	CASSLVSETQYF
-	TRBV6-1	TRBJ1-5	CASSDHRVPQPQHF
-	TRBV7-9	TRBJ1-4	CASSLKGGGDSETNEKLFF
-	TRBV6-5	TRBJ2-2	CASSPTMGELFF
-	TRBV20-1	TRBJ2-7	CSARRFYEQYF
-	TRBV9	TRBJ2-2	CASSVTGGYTGELFF
-	TRBV4-3	TRBJ1-2	CASSHEPGQGYGYTF
-	TRBV4-1	TRBJ2-7	CASSQVARVDEQYF
once	TRBV18	TRBJ2-2	CASLDRTNTGELFF
-	TRBV11-2	TRBJ2-1	CASSSTWGSGLVYNEQFF
-	TRBV9	TRBJ2-3	CASSARNAREGDTQYF
-	TRBV14	TRBJ1-2	CASSPVPGRPQYGYTF
-	TRBV27	TRBJ1-4	CASSFWGAGEKLFF
-	TRBV11-2	TRBJ2-2	CASSTQGAIVGELFF
-	TRBV5-8	TRBJ1-5	CASSLSIQDRGGVSNQPQHF
-	TRBV25-1	TRBJ2-3	CASNGGLPTDTQYF
-	TRBV5-5	TRBJ2-7	CASRPSRGLYEQYF
-	TRBV11-3	TRBJ2-2	CASSLGLRGNTGELFF
-	TRBV7-3	TRBJ2-5	CASSVGTSGSGETQYF
once	TRBV30	TRBJ1-6	CAWASRYNSPLHF
-	TRBV28	TRBJ2-5	CASSLTGGETQYF
-	TRBV9	TRBJ2-1	CACTGLANPATYNEQFF
-	TRBV7-9	TRBJ2-7	CASSLALLAGGSPYEQYF
-	TRBV5-1	TRBJ2-7	CASSRTGSYEQYF
-	TRBV19	TRBJ1-5	CASRPTHRVGQPQHF
-	TRBV4-2	TRBJ1-6	CASSQSRGYNSPLHF
few	TRBV19	TRBJ1-5	CASSINGRQSLGQPQHF